The T cell receptor beta chain under discussion was sequenced for a study of human T cells and chemical hapten exposure. As for the study in general: Per-sample variation in TCR yield stemmed mainly from small pooled library volume differences.

Regarding the study as a whole: Sensitizing to DPC left TCRs with a frequency above 1 in 1000 unaltered.

Total RNA extraction was carried out from unfractionated whole blood. Each cDNA molecule in the library carried unique molecular identifiers. Original handling: Counts of TCRs in each sample centred on a median of 95,638 and extended from around 25,000 to 690,000. TCRdb analysed the reads with MiXCR anew, one entry per CDR3 protein. In this record, the V and J calls reflect TCRdb's handling and not the investigators' own analysis. The sample has more than 100,000 distinct CDR3 sequences; roughly 8.5% are singletons. The CDR3 sequence is 15 residues long. The germline V gene encodes CDR1 KGHSH and CDR2 LQKENI. Trimming shortened V by 3 bases and J by 0 bases, and 11 bases separated the two germline ends. This clonotype was seen a few times. Its antigen is undetermined.

The chain couples TRBV18 to TRBJ1-2; D remains unclear. The receptor comes from a human donor in good health. Some clones in this sample may be carry-over from other donors' samples. The specimen sequenced was whole blood. The CDR3 nucleotides are TGTGCCAGCTCACCCCTGCCGTCTGCTAACTATGGCTACACCTTC. The encoded protein is CASSPLPSANYGYTF.